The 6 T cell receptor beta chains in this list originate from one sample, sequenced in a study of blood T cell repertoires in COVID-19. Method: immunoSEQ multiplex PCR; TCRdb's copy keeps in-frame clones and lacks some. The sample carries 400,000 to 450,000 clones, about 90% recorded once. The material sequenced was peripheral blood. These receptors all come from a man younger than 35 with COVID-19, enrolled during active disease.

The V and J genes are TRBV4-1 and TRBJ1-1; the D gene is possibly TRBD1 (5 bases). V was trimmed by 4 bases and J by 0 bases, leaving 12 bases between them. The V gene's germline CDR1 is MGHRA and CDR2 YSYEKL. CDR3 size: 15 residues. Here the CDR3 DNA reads TGCGCCAGCAGCCTTGCGACAGTGATGAACACTGAAGCTTTCTTT. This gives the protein CASSLATVMNTEAFF.

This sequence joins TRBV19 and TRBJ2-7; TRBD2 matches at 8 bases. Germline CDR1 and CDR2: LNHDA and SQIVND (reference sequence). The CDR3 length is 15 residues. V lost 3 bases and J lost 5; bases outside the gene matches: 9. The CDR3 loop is CASSISAGVSHEQYF. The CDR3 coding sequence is TGTGCCAGTAGTATCTCAGCGGGAGTAAGCCACGAGCAGTACTTC. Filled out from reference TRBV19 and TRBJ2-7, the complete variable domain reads DGGITQSPKYLFRKEGQNVTLSCEQNLNHDAMYWYRQDPGQGLRLIYYSQIVNDFQKGDIAEGYSVSREKKESFPLTVTSAQKNPTAFYLCASSISAGVSHEQYFGPGTRLTVT.

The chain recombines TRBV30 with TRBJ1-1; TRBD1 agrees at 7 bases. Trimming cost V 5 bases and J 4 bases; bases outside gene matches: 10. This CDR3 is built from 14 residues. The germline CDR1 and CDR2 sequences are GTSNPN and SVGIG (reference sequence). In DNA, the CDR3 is TGTGCCTGGGTACCCATACAGGGGATCACTGAAGCTTTCTTT. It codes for CAWVPIQGITEAFF.

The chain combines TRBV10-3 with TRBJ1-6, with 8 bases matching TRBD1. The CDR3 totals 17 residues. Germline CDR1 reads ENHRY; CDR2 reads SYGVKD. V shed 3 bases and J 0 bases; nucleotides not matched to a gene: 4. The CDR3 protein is CAISERTGSSYNSPLHF. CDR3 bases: TGTGCCATCAGTGAAAGGACAGGGAGCTCCTATAATTCACCCCTCCACTTT.

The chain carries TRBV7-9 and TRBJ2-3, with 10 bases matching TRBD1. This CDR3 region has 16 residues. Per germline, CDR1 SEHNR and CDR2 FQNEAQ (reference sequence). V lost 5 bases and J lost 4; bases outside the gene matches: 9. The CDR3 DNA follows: TGTGCCAGCAGCGGGCGACAGGGGGCGCCCCCAGATACGCAGTATTTT. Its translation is CASSGRQGAPPDTQYF.

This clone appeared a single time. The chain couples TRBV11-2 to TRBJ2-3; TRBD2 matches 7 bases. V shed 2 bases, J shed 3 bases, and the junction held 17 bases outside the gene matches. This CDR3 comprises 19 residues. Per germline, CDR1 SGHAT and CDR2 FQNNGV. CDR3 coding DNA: TGTGCCAGCAGCTTAAACCAGGGTGTCGGGCTAGCGGAGACAGATACGCAGTATTTT. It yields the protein CASSLNQGVGLAETDTQYF. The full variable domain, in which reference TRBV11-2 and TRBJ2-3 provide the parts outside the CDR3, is EAGVAQSPRYKIIEKRQSVAFWCNPISGHATLYWYQQILGQGPKLLIQFQNNGVVDDSQLPKDRFSAERLKGVDSTLKIQPAKLEDSAVYLCASSLNQGVGLAETDTQYFGPGTRLTVL.